This passage covers 13 T cell receptor beta chains from one sample sequenced in a study of B cell selection in AIRE deficiency. Sorting defined conventional CD4 T cells as CD4+CD127+. Profiled with immunoSEQ multiplex PCR; TCRdb holds only in-frame clones, not every one. The sample carries some 25,000 clones, 95% recorded once. The material sequenced was CD4+CD127+ conventional T cells sorted from PBMCs. The receptor source for this set is a human donor in good health.

The rearrangement joins TRBV5-4 to TRBJ2-3, with a weak D call TRBD1 (6 bases). The germline V gene has CDR1 SGHNT and CDR2 YYREEE (reference sequence). The V and J ends lost 5 bases and 2 bases respectively, with 12 bases between them. The CDR3 has 14 residues. The CDR3 DNA reads as TGTGCCAGCAGTCCGGACAGCTACACAGATACGCAGTATTTT. Residues: CASSPDSYTDTQYF.

The CDR3 protein is CAISGGSGTEAFF. The CDR3 coding sequence is TGTGCCATCAGTGGGGGTTCGGGCACTGAAGCTTTCTTT. This chain uses TRBV10-3 with TRBJ1-1; D gene ambiguous. The germline V and J ends were trimmed by 4 bases and 4 bases, with 10 bases remaining between them. This CDR3 has 13 residues. CDR1 ENHRY and CDR2 SYGVKD come from the germline V gene.

This clone appeared once. One end of the junction is discordant with germline, which a read error may explain. V gene TRBV2 combines with J gene TRBJ1-3; 7 bases fit TRBD1. CDR1 SNHLY and CDR2 FYNNEI come from the germline V gene. The CDR3 loop spans 16 amino acids. The CDR3 DNA is TGTGCCAGCCCCACCTCCAGGGGGTCGCAGGGAAACACCATCTATTTT. It translates to CASPTSRGSQGNTIYF. Full variable domain (remainder filled in from reference TRBV2 and TRBJ1-3): EPEVTQTPSHQVTQMGQEVILRCVPISNHLYFYWYRQILGQKVEFLVSFYNNEISEKSEIFDDQFSVERPDGSNFTLKIRSTKLEDSAMYFCASPTSRGSQGNTIYFGEGSWLTVV.

The J gene is TRBJ1-2, the V gene TRBV18; D is unclear. Between the trimmed V and J ends, which lost 1 base and 6 bases, there was a span of 9 bases. The CDR3 is made up of 13 amino acids. Germline CDR1 and CDR2: KGHSH and LQKENI. The CDR3 DNA is TGTGCCAGCTCACCACGGAGTGAGAATGGCTACACCTTC. It yields the protein CASSPRSENGYTF.

This clone was recorded once. The chain joins TRBV2 to TRBJ1-6; D is perhaps TRBD1 (5 bases). CDR1 is SNHLY and CDR2 is FYNNEI in the germline V gene. The germline V and J ends were trimmed by 5 bases and 7 bases, with 9 bases remaining between them. This CDR3 is 13 amino acids long. The chain's CDR3 is CASSWGQNSPLHF. Here the CDR3 DNA reads TGTGCCAGCAGTTGGGGCCAGAATTCACCCCTCCACTTT.

The chain couples TRBV30 to TRBJ2-5; TRBD2 might be the D (6 bases). The CDR3 length is 14 residues. The germline V gene encodes CDR1 GTSNPN and CDR2 SVGIG (reference sequence). The CDR3 spells CATETLGLGETQYF. The CDR3 bases are TGTGCAACGGAAACCTTGGGACTTGGGGAGACCCAGTACTTC. The full variable domain, rest sourced from reference TRBV30 and TRBJ2-5, is SQTIHQWPATLVQPVGSPLSLECTVEGTSNPNLYWYRQAAGRGLQLLFYSVGIGQISSEVPQNLSASRPQDRQFILSSKKLLLSDSGFYLCATETLGLGETQYFGPGTRLLVL.

The V gene is TRBV7-3, the J gene TRBJ2-2, with D possibly TRBD2 on 7 matching bases. This CDR3 region has 16 residues. Trimming removed 7 bases at V and 5 bases at J, with 20 bases between. CDR1 is SGHTA, CDR2 FQGTGA, per germline. The CDR3 DNA reads TGTGCCAGCACCCGAGGGGCGGGGGCGAGAACCGGGGAGCTGTTTTTT. This sequence encodes CASTRGAGARTGELFF.

The chain couples TRBV11-2 to TRBJ2-5; D not certain. The CDR3 totals 13 residues. V shed 5 bases and J shed 7 bases, with 14 bases lying between them. The germline V gene has CDR1 SGHAT and CDR2 FQNNGV. This CDR3 is CASSPVPSRTQYF. As DNA, the CDR3 is TGTGCCAGCAGCCCCGTACCTTCGCGGACCCAGTACTTC.

This rearrangement joins TRBV19 to TRBJ1-3, with a weak D call TRBD1 (5 bases). There are 15 residues in the CDR3. Germline CDR1 LNHDA, CDR2 SQIVND (reference sequence). V was trimmed by 7 bases and J by 0 bases, leaving 13 bases between them. CDR3 nucleotides: TGTGCCAGTACCGGGACGCTCGACTCTGGAAACACCATATATTTT. The encoded protein is CASTGTLDSGNTIYF.

The CDR3 sequence: CASSPAASYEQYF. The CDR3 DNA is TGTGCCAGCTCACCAGCCGCTTCCTACGAGCAGTACTTC. The V call is TRBV18, the J call TRBJ2-7; no clear D. V shed 2 bases and J shed 1 base, with 6 bases lying between them. Germline loops: CDR1 KGHSH, CDR2 LQKENI. This CDR3 spans 13 amino acids.

The chain is built from TRBV9 and TRBJ2-2, with D perhaps TRBD2 (5 bases). The CDR3 is 15 residues long. V was shortened by 0 bases and J by 7 bases, with 13 bases between the two germline ends. Germline V CDR1 and CDR2: SGDLS, YYNGEE. As DNA, the CDR3 is TGTGCCAGCAGCGTAGTATGGGGAGAGGACGGGGAGCTGTTTTTT. Translating gives CASSVVWGEDGELFF.

The chain couples TRBV9 to TRBJ1-4; D uncertain. The V end was cut by 2 bases, the J end by 3 bases, with 8 bases between. The germline V gene encodes CDR1 SGDLS and CDR2 YYNGEE. This CDR3 is 14 amino acids long. The CDR3 loop reads CASSVDLANEKLFF. CDR3 bases: TGTGCCAGCAGCGTCGACTTGGCTAATGAAAAACTGTTTTTT.

The V call is TRBV7-2, the J call TRBJ2-7; 9 nucleotides match TRBD1. The CDR3 is made up of 15 amino acids. Germline V lookup: CDR1 SGHTA, CDR2 FQGNSA. V was pared by 5 bases and J by 6 bases, with 11 bases of the junction left unmatched. This CDR3 reads CASSRMTGGLLEQYF. The CDR3 region has the DNA TGTGCCAGCAGCCGAATGACAGGGGGTCTTCTCGAGCAGTACTTC.